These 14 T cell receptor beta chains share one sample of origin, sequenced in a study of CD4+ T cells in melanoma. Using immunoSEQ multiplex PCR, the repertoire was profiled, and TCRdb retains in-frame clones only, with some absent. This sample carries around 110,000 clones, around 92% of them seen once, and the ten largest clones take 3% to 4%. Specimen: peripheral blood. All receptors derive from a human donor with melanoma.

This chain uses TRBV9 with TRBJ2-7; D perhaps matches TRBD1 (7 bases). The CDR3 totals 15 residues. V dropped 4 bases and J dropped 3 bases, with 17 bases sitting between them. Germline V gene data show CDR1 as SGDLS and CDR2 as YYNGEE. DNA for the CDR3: TGTGCCAGCAGCCCGGGGGACAGCCTGAACTACGAGCAGTACTTC. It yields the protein CASSPGDSLNYEQYF.

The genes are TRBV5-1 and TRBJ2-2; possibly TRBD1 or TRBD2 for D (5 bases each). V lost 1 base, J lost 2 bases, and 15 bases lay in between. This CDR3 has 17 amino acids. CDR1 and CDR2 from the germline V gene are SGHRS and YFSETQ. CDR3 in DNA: TGCGCCAGCAGCTTGTGGGGACCCTCTGATAACACCGGGGAGCTGTTTTTT. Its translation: CASSLWGPSDNTGELFF.

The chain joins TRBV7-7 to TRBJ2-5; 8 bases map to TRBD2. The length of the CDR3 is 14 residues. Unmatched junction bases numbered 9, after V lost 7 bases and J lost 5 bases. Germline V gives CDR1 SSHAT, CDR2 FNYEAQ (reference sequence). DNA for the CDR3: TGTGCCAGCACCCCGACTAGCGCAGGGGAGACCCAGTACTTC. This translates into CASTPTSAGETQYF.

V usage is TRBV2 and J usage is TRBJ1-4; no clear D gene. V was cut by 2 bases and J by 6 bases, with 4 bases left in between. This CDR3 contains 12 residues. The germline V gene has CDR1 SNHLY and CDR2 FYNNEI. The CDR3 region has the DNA TGTGCCAGCAGTGAAATTGATGAAAAACTGTTTTTT. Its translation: CASSEIDEKLFF. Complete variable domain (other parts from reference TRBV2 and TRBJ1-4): EPEVTQTPSHQVTQMGQEVILRCVPISNHLYFYWYRQILGQKVEFLVSFYNNEISEKSEIFDDQFSVERPDGSNFTLKIRSTKLEDSAMYFCASSEIDEKLFFGSGTQLSVL.

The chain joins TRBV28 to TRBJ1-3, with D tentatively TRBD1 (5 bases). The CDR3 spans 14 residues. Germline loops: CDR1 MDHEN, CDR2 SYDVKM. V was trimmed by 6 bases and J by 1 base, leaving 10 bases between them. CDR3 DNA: TGTGCCAGCAGCCCGGGGGGTTCTGGAAACACCATATATTTT. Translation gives CASSPGGSGNTIYF.

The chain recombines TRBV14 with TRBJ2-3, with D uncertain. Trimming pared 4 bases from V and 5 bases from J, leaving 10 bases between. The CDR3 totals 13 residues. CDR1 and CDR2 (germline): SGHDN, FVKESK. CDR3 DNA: TGTGCCAGCAGCCCTAGGATGGGAGATACGCAGTATTTT. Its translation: CASSPRMGDTQYF. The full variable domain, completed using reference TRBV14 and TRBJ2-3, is EAGVTQFPSHSVIEKGQTVTLRCDPISGHDNLYWYRRVMGKEIKFLLHFVKESKQDESGMPNNRFLAERTGGTYSTLKVQPAELEDSGVYFCASSPRMGDTQYFGPGTRLTVL.

CDR3 nucleotides: TGTGCCAGCAGCGTCGGACTAGCGGCCTACAATGAGCAGTTCTTC. This sequence encodes CASSVGLAAYNEQFF. V is TRBV9 and J is TRBJ2-1, with TRBD2 identical over 10 bases. V lost 2 bases, J lost 2 bases, and 1 base stayed unmatched. Per germline, CDR1 SGDLS and CDR2 YYNGEE. The CDR3 sequence is 15 residues long.

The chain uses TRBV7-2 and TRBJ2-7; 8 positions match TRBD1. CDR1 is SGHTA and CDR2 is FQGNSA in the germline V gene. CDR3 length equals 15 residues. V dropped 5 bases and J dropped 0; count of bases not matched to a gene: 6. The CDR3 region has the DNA TGTGCCAGCAGCCTGAGGGACAGGTACTCCTACGAGCAGTACTTC. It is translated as CASSLRDRYSYEQYF.

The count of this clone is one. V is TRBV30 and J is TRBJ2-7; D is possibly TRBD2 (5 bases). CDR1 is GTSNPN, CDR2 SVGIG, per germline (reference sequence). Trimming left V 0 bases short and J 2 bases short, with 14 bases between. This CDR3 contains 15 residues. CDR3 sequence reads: CAWSVGAAATYEQYF. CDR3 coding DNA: TGTGCCTGGAGTGTAGGAGCAGCGGCAACCTACGAGCAGTACTTC.

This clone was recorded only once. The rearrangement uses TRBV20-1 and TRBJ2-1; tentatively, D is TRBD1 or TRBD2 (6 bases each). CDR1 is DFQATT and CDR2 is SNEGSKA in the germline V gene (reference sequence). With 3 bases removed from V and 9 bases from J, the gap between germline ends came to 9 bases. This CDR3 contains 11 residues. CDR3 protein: CSARPGAEQFF. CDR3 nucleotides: TGCAGTGCTAGGCCGGGGGCTGAGCAGTTCTTC.

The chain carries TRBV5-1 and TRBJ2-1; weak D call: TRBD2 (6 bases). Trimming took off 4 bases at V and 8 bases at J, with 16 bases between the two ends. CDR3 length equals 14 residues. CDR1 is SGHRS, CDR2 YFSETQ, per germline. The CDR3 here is CASSSKGGEDEQFF. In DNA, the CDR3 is TGCGCCAGCAGCAGTAAGGGAGGTGAGGATGAGCAGTTCTTC.

CDR3 amino acids: CASSLEGARTEAFF. CDR3 sequence (DNA): TGCGCCAGCAGCTTGGAGGGGGCTCGCACTGAAGCTTTCTTT. This sequence joins TRBV5-1 and TRBJ1-1; 7 bases map to TRBD1. The CDR3 contains 14 residues. Germline lookup yields CDR1 SGHRS and CDR2 YFSETQ. J lost 4 bases, V lost 0 bases, and 3 bases had no gene match. Full variable domain (rest looked up from reference TRBV5-1 and TRBJ1-1): KAGVTQTPRYLIKTRGQQVTLSCSPISGHRSVSWYQQTPGQGLQFLFEYFSETQRNKGNFPGRFSGRQFSNSRSEMNVSTLELGDSALYLCASSLEGARTEAFFGQGTRLTVV.

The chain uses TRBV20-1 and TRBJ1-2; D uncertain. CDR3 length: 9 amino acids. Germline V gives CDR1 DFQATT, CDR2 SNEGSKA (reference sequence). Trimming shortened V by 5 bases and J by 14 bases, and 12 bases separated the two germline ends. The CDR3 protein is CSALKILTF. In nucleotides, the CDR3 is TGCAGTGCTCTAAAGATCCTAACCTTC.

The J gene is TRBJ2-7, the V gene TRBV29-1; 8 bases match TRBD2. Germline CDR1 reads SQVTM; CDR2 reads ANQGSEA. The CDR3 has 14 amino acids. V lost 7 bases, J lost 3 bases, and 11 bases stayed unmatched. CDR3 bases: TGCAGCGCCCTCGGGGGGGCTGTGGGCTACGAGCAGTACTTC. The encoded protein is CSALGGAVGYEQYF.